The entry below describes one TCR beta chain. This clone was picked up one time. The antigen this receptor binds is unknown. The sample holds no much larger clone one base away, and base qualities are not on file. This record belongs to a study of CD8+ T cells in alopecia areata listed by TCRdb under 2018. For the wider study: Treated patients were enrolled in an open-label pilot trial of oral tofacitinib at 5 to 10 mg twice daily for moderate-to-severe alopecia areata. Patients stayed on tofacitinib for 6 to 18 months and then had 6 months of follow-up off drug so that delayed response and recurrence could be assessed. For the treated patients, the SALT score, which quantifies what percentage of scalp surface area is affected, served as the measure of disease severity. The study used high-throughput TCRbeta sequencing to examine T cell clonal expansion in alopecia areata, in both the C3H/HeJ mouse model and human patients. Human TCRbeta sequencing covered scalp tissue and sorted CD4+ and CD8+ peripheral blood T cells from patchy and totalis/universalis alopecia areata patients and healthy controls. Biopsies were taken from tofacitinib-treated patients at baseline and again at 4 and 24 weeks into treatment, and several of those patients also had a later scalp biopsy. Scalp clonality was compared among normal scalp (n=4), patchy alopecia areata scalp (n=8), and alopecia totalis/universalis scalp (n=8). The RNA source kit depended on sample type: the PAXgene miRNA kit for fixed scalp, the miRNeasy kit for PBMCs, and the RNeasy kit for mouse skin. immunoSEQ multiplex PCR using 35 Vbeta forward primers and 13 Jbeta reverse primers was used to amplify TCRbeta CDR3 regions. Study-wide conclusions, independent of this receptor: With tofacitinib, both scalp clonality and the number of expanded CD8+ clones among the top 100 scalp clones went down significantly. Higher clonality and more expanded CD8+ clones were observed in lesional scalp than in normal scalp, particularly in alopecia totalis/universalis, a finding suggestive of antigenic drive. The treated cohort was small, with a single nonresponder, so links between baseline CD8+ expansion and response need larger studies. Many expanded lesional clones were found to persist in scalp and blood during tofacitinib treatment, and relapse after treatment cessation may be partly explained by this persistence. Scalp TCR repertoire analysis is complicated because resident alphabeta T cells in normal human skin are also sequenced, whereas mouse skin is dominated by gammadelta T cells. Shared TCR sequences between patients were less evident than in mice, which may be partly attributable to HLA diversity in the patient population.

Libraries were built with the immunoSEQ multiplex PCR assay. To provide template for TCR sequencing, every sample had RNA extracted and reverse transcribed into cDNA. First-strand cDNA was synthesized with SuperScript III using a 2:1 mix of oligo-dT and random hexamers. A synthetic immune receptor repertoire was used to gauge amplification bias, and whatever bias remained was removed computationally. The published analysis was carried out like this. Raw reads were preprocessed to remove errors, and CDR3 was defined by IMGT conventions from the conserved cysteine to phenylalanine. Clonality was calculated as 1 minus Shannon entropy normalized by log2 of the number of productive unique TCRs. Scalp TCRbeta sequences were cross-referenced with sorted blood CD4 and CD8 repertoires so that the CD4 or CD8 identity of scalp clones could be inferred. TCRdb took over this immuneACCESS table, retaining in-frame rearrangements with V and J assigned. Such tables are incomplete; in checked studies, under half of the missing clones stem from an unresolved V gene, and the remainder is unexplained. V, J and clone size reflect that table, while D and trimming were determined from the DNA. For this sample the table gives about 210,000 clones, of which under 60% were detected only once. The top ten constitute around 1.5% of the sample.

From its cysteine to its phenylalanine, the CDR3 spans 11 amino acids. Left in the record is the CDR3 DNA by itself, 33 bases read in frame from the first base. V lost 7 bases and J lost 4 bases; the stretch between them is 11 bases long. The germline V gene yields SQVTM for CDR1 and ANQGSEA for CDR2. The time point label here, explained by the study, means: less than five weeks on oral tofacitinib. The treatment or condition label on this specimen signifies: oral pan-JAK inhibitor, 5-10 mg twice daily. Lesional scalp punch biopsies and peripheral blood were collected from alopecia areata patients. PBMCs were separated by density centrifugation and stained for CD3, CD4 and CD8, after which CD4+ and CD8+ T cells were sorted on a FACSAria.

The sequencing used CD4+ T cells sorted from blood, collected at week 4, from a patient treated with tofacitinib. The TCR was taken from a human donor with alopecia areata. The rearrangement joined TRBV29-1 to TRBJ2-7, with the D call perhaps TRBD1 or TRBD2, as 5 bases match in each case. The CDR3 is CSAGRDYEQYF. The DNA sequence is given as TGCAGCGCGGGACGGGATTACGAGCAGTACTTC.